This entry concerns a single T cell receptor beta chain. The table lists this clonotype with many counts. No antigen is known for it. It has no much larger one-base neighbor in the sample; base qualities were not kept. The germline V gene provides CDR1 MNHNS and CDR2 SASEGT. The CDR3 sequence holds 16 residues, the cysteine and phenylalanine included. The entry retains the CDR3 DNA only, 48 bases that are in frame from base 1. V is pruned by 6 bases and J by 13 bases, leaving 21 bases of the junction without a gene match. Library construction relied on PCR. Sequencing instrument: HiSeq X Ten. The public reads were reprocessed in TCRdb via fastp at Q25 and MiXCR, keeping in-frame beta chains. Identical CDR3 protein sequences are pooled into one entry, listed with their most common genes and DNA. The table for this sample lists roughly 10,000 distinct CDR3 sequences; 53% of them were counted only once. Of the sample, around 19% falls within the top ten clones.

The donors were patients who had localized lung adenocarcinoma, which is a subtype of non-small cell lung cancer. The centers of localized lung adenocarcinomas were where the samples came from. For TCR repertoire analysis, CD4+ T cells taken from tumor tissue were profiled apart from CD8+ T cells. This entry comes from a study of CD4 and CD8 cells across lung adenocarcinoma regions (dated by TCRdb to about 2018). Describing the broader study: The study examined intratumor heterogeneity of the T cell receptor repertoire by comparing tumor centers with tumor margins.

This clonotype was sampled from a male donor with lung adenocarcinoma. The CD4 and CD8 labels of this study may be unreliable. The V gene is TRBV6-1 and the J gene is TRBJ2-1; TRBD2 fits 7 bases in the junction. The material sequenced was CD4+ T cells from the center of a lung tumor. The cell subset or site tag for this specimen amounts to: tumor center region. The CDR3 here reads CASSEPSGEGEETQFF. The DNA sequence is TGTGCCAGCAGCGAGCCTTCGGGGGAGGGAGAAGAGACCCAGTTCTTC.